The 2 T cell receptor beta chains reported below all come from one sample, sequenced in a study of T cell repertoires in cytomegalovirus infection. From the reads, TCRdb called clonotypes with MiXCR, one entry per CDR3 protein. This sample yields more than 150,000 distinct CDR3 sequences, of which roughly a fifth are seen a single time; around 3.1% belongs to the top ten. Sequencing used PBMCs. Receptor source: a human donor in good health (CMV status not recorded). Some clones in this sample may be carry-over from other donors' samples.

This clonotype was detected a few times. The CDR3 DNA follows: TGTGCCAGCAGCTTAGGAGCGCATTCGGGCACTGAAGCTTTCTTT. Residues: CASSLGAHSGTEAFF. The rearrangement uses TRBV11-1 and TRBJ1-1; D is undetermined. Trimming removed 1 base at V and 4 bases at J, with 13 bases between. The V gene's germline CDR1 is SGHAT and CDR2 FQDESV (reference sequence). The CDR3 loop spans 15 amino acids.

This clonotype was seen at least ten times. The chain joins TRBV7-2 to TRBJ2-2; 9 bases fit TRBD2. The V gene's germline CDR1 is SGHTA and CDR2 FQGNSA. This CDR3 is 16 amino acids long. Trimming removed 5 bases from V and 5 bases from J; junction bases left unmatched: 9. The CDR3 DNA follows: TGTGCCAGCAGCCCAAGCCCAGCGGGGGGTACCGGGGAGCTGTTTTTT. It yields the protein CASSPSPAGGTGELFF.